This T cell receptor (beta chain) was profiled in a study of shared clonotypes between healthy human individuals. The length of the CDR3 is 12 residues. Germline CDR1 and CDR2: ENHRY and SYGVKD. Trimming at V came to 10 bases and at J to 3 bases, leaving 2 bases not matched to a gene. Genomic DNA (from each subset) was split evenly across several immunoSEQ plates. As handled by the study authors: ImmunoSEQ supplied junction-only sequences lacking quality scores, so filtering was different. Profiled with immunoSEQ multiplex PCR; TCRdb holds only in-frame clones, not every one. The V and J calls and clone size were taken over from that table, and D and trimming were inferred from the DNA. The sample contains roughly 2,300,000 clones, under 95% of which appear only once.

The chain employs TRBV10-3 and TRBJ2-2; 7 bases are a match to TRBD1. This receptor was taken from a man between 18 and 29 years old in good health. Some clones in this sample may be carry-over from other donors' samples. Sequenced material: naive CD4+ T cells from PBMCs. Subset of the sample: CD45RA+ positively selected. CDR3 loop: CASTGDTGELFF. The CDR3 coding sequence is TGTGCCAGTACAGGGGACACCGGGGAGCTGTTTTTT.